Included here is one TCR beta chain sequence, with context. Its target is unknown. The use of a sample-barcoded 5' primer and a J-beta primer mix characterized a second PCR of about 6 to 11 cycles. TCRdb reprocessed the 5' RACE reads via MiXCR and lists one record per CDR3 protein. The table includes around 780,000 distinct CDR3 sequences, just over 55% detected once. The sample is drawn from a study of blood T cells in healthy people across ages. Study results and limitations: Unsorted PBMCs prevented conclusive naive versus antigen-experienced comparison. Naive T cell percentage by flow cytometry tracked strongly with beta diversity.

The germline V gene has CDR1 KGHDR and CDR2 SFDVKD. V was cut by 2 bases and J by 5 bases, with 12 bases left in between. This CDR3 has 14 residues. Peripheral blood, roughly 11 milliliters per donor, was collected. At least 7 million PBMCs were isolated per sample. The sequence came from a man in his forties in good health. The gene calls are TRBV24-1 and TRBJ2-7, with D tentatively TRBD2 (6 bases). The material sequenced was blood. The CDR3 nucleotides read TGTGCCACCAGTGATTGGAGGGTAGACCACGAGCAGTACTTC. Protein product: CATSDWRVDHEQYF.